This T cell receptor (beta chain) was recovered during a study of metastatic and nonmetastatic thyroid tumors. Across the study: The authors compared repertoires across blood and tumor or nodule tissue from malignant and benign thyroid patients. Whole-study results and caveats: The study reportedly found significantly higher TCR beta diversity in malignant thyroid tumors than benign nodules, in blood and tumor.

TCRdb re-processed the PCR reads through MiXCR. The table records 15,000 to 20,000 clones, 29% of them present only once. V lost 3 bases to trimming and J lost 0 bases, with 15 bases between them. There are 16 residues in the CDR3. Per germline, CDR1 SGHDT and CDR2 YYEEEE. Concerning this clone: Its antigen is undetermined.

All patients were untreated before thyroid surgery. This TCR was recovered from a male donor with papillary thyroid cancer or a benign thyroid nodule (not recorded which). Some clones in this sample may be carry-over from other donors' samples. Sequenced input: tumor tissue. The chain combines TRBV5-6 with TRBJ2-5, with a tentative D call TRBD2 (6 bases). The CDR3 reads CASSSVLAGYQETQYF. The CDR3 coding sequence is TGTGCCAGCAGCTCGGTACTAGCTGGGTACCAAGAGACCCAGTACTTC.